This is a list of T cell receptor beta chains from one sample in a study of blood T cell repertoires in COVID-19. TCRdb's copy holds only in-frame clones and misses some; the assay was immunoSEQ multiplex PCR. The table lists around 380,000 clones, approximately 89% of them singletons, with 1.3% in the top ten. Sequencing was done on a sample of PBMCs or T cells enriched from blood (not recorded which). The receptors stem from a man aged 25 to 40 who had recovered from COVID-19. CDR3s include the opening cysteine and the closing phenylalanine or tryptophan. Fields, in order: V gene, clone size, J gene, D gene, CDR3 length, CDR3 DNA, CDR3 protein. The D gene is left open where the match is weak. Not all rows give a size; the values are once, few, many and, for expanded clones, a class.

V gene: TRBV25-1; clone size: .; J gene: TRBJ1-2; D gene: .; CDR3 length: 14; CDR3 DNA: TGTGCCAGCAGTGACATTGGGCTAACCCATGGCTACACCTTC; CDR3 protein: CASSDIGLTHGYTF
V gene: TRBV7-6; clone size: .; J gene: TRBJ2-2; D gene: TRBD1; CDR3 length: 15; CDR3 DNA: TGTGCCAGCAGTCCTCGGGACAGACTCACCGGGGAGCTGTTTTTT; CDR3 protein: CASSPRDRLTGELFF
V gene: TRBV19; clone size: once; J gene: TRBJ2-5; D gene: TRBD1; CDR3 length: 16; CDR3 DNA: TGTGCCAGTATGAGAGCCGGTGGGACAGGGCAAGAGACCCAGTACTTC; CDR3 protein: CASMRAGGTGQETQYF
V gene: TRBV9; clone size: once; J gene: TRBJ2-5; D gene: .; CDR3 length: 15; CDR3 DNA: TGTGCCAGCAGCCTAGGGGGGCAGACGCAAGAGACCCAGTACTTC; CDR3 protein: CASSLGGQTQETQYF
V gene: TRBV20-1; clone size: once; J gene: TRBJ1-3; D gene: .; CDR3 length: 11; CDR3 DNA: TGCAGTGCTTTAACTGGAAACACCATATATTTT; CDR3 protein: CSALTGNTIYF
V gene: TRBV25-1; clone size: .; J gene: TRBJ2-1; D gene: TRBD1; CDR3 length: 15; CDR3 DNA: TGTGCCAGCAAGGGAACCGGGACAGTTTACAATGAGCAGTTCTTC; CDR3 protein: CASKGTGTVYNEQFF
V gene: TRBV19; clone size: .; J gene: TRBJ2-5; D gene: .; CDR3 length: 16; CDR3 DNA: TGTGCCAGTAGTTCACCGGGACAAGCCTTCCAAGAGACCCAGTACTTC; CDR3 protein: CASSSPGQAFQETQYF
V gene: TRBV18; clone size: .; J gene: TRBJ1-1; D gene: .; CDR3 length: 15; CDR3 DNA: TGTGCCAGCTCACCACTCCGGACTGAGAACACTGAAGCTTTCTTT; CDR3 protein: CASSPLRTENTEAFF
V gene: TRBV3-1/TRBV3-2; clone size: .; J gene: TRBJ2-7; D gene: .; CDR3 length: 12; CDR3 DNA: TGTGCCAGCAGCCAAGGCGTAAGCGAGCAGTACTTC; CDR3 protein: CASSQGVSEQYF
V gene: TRBV5-5; clone size: .; J gene: TRBJ2-3; D gene: .; CDR3 length: 13; CDR3 DNA: TGTGCCAGCAGGCGGCAGGGGACAGATACGCAGTATTTT; CDR3 protein: CASRRQGTDTQYF
V gene: TRBV7-2; clone size: .; J gene: TRBJ2-1; D gene: TRBD2; CDR3 length: 15; CDR3 DNA: TGTGCCAGCAGCTTATATCGGCTAGCGGGAAATGAGCAGTTCTTC; CDR3 protein: CASSLYRLAGNEQFF
V gene: TRBV18; clone size: .; J gene: TRBJ2-7; D gene: TRBD1; CDR3 length: 14; CDR3 DNA: TGTGCCAGCTCAACGGGACAGGGGATTTACGAGCAGTACTTC; CDR3 protein: CASSTGQGIYEQYF
V gene: TRBV5-1; clone size: .; J gene: TRBJ1-2; D gene: TRBD1; CDR3 length: 12; CDR3 DNA: TGCGCCAGCAAGGGACAGGGGCCTGGCTACACCTTC; CDR3 protein: CASKGQGPGYTF
V gene: TRBV2; clone size: few; J gene: TRBJ1-4; D gene: TRBD1; CDR3 length: 17; CDR3 DNA: TGTGCCAGCAGTGAAGCTTACAGGGGTGCGGGGAGTGAAAAACTGTTTTTT; CDR3 protein: CASSEAYRGAGSEKLFF
V gene: TRBV6-5; clone size: .; J gene: TRBJ2-1; D gene: .; CDR3 length: 15; CDR3 DNA: TGTGCCAGCAGTAACGGGGGGCCCGGCCTCAATGAGCAGTTCTTC; CDR3 protein: CASSNGGPGLNEQFF
V gene: TRBV19; clone size: once; J gene: TRBJ1-5; D gene: TRBD1; CDR3 length: 15; CDR3 DNA: TGTGCCAGTACGTCGTACAGGGGGAGCAATCAGCCCCAGCATTTT; CDR3 protein: CASTSYRGSNQPQHF
V gene: TRBV7-2; clone size: .; J gene: TRBJ2-7; D gene: .; CDR3 length: 11; CDR3 DNA: TGTGCCAGCAGAAACTTCCGGGAGCAGTACTTC; CDR3 protein: CASRNFREQYF
V gene: TRBV7-9; clone size: once; J gene: TRBJ2-5; D gene: .; CDR3 length: 14; CDR3 DNA: TGTGCCAGCACCCGGAACCAGCCGGGAGAGACCCAGTACTTC; CDR3 protein: CASTRNQPGETQYF
V gene: TRBV7-2; clone size: .; J gene: TRBJ2-5; D gene: .; CDR3 length: 14; CDR3 DNA: TGTGCCAGCAGCTCAAGTTGGGGAGAAGAGACCCAGTACTTC; CDR3 protein: CASSSSWGEETQYF
V gene: TRBV6-1; clone size: .; J gene: TRBJ1-2; D gene: TRBD1; CDR3 length: 15; CDR3 DNA: TGTGCCAGCACCTACGGGACAGGGGGCCTGGATGGCTACACCTTC; CDR3 protein: CASTYGTGGLDGYTF
V gene: TRBV21-1; clone size: .; J gene: TRBJ2-2; D gene: .; CDR3 length: 20; CDR3 DNA: TGTGCCAGCAGCAAAAGGGGCCGCCGGGGGACAGAGACGAACACCGGGGAGCTGTTTTTT; CDR3 protein: CASSKRGRRGTETNTGELFF
V gene: TRBV2; clone size: .; J gene: TRBJ1-5; D gene: .; CDR3 length: 12; CDR3 DNA: TGTGCCAGCAGTGATACGGGGGAGCCCCAGCATTTT; CDR3 protein: CASSDTGEPQHF
V gene: TRBV5-1; clone size: once; J gene: TRBJ2-1; D gene: TRBD2; CDR3 length: 14; CDR3 DNA: TGCGCCAGCAGGACTAGCGGGGGGAACAATGAGCAGTTCTTC; CDR3 protein: CASRTSGGNNEQFF
V gene: TRBV5-1; clone size: .; J gene: TRBJ1-3; D gene: .; CDR3 length: 15; CDR3 DNA: TGCGCCAGCAGCTGGTCGGGGTCGGGTGGAAACACCATATATTTT; CDR3 protein: CASSWSGSGGNTIYF
V gene: TRBV30; clone size: once; J gene: TRBJ1-2; D gene: .; CDR3 length: 12; CDR3 DNA: TGTGCCTCGTTTGGGGGGGGACATGGCTACACCTTC; CDR3 protein: CASFGGGHGYTF
V gene: TRBV7-2; clone size: .; J gene: TRBJ2-5; D gene: .; CDR3 length: 15; CDR3 DNA: TGTGCCAGCAGCCCAAATGGGGGCGTACAAGAGACCCAGTACTTC; CDR3 protein: CASSPNGGVQETQYF
V gene: TRBV5-1; clone size: .; J gene: TRBJ2-7; D gene: TRBD1; CDR3 length: 18; CDR3 DNA: TGCGCCAGCAGCTTGGGACAGGGAATGTTTACTAGCTCCTACGAGCAGTACTTC; CDR3 protein: CASSLGQGMFTSSYEQYF
V gene: TRBV19; clone size: .; J gene: TRBJ1-5; D gene: .; CDR3 length: 16; CDR3 DNA: TGTGCCAGTAGTGTACCCCGACAGGCCGGATATCAGCCCCAGCATTTT; CDR3 protein: CASSVPRQAGYQPQHF
V gene: TRBV27; clone size: .; J gene: TRBJ1-3; D gene: .; CDR3 length: 14; CDR3 DNA: TGTGCCAGCAGAACTGACAGGACTGGAAACACCATATATTTT; CDR3 protein: CASRTDRTGNTIYF
V gene: TRBV4-1; clone size: .; J gene: TRBJ2-1; D gene: .; CDR3 length: 12; CDR3 DNA: TGCGCCAGCAGCAGGGGTAACAATGAGCAGTTCTTC; CDR3 protein: CASSRGNNEQFF
V gene: TRBV9; clone size: .; J gene: TRBJ1-2; D gene: .; CDR3 length: 13; CDR3 DNA: TGTGCCAGCAGCGTACTCCAACAGGATGGCTACACCTTC; CDR3 protein: CASSVLQQDGYTF
V gene: TRBV3-1/TRBV3-2; clone size: .; J gene: TRBJ1-6; D gene: .; CDR3 length: 18; CDR3 DNA: TGTGCCAGCAGCCAAGTCTTGTTGTCAGGGAACGATAATTCACCCCTCCACTTT; CDR3 protein: CASSQVLLSGNDNSPLHF
V gene: TRBV7-9; clone size: .; J gene: TRBJ2-5; D gene: .; CDR3 length: 14; CDR3 DNA: TGTGCCAGCAGCCGCCCCCCAGCGTCCGAGACCCAGTACTTC; CDR3 protein: CASSRPPASETQYF
V gene: TRBV9; clone size: .; J gene: TRBJ1-4; D gene: TRBD1; CDR3 length: 14; CDR3 DNA: TGTGCCAGCAGCGGGGGACAGGGGGCGGAAAAACTGTTTTTT; CDR3 protein: CASSGGQGAEKLFF
V gene: TRBV6-5; clone size: .; J gene: TRBJ1-2; D gene: TRBD1; CDR3 length: 12; CDR3 DNA: TGTGCCAGCAGGGGACAGGGTTATGGCTACACCTTC; CDR3 protein: CASRGQGYGYTF
V gene: TRBV27; clone size: .; J gene: TRBJ2-2; D gene: TRBD1; CDR3 length: 17; CDR3 DNA: TGTGCCAGCAGTTTGTCGGGACAGGGGGACAGAACCGGGGAGCTGTTTTTT; CDR3 protein: CASSLSGQGDRTGELFF
V gene: TRBV6-2/TRBV6-3; clone size: .; J gene: TRBJ1-5; D gene: TRBD1; CDR3 length: 17; CDR3 DNA: TGTGCCAGCAGTTACCGAATAGGGACAGGGAATAATCAGCCCCAGCATTTT; CDR3 protein: CASSYRIGTGNNQPQHF
V gene: TRBV6-2/TRBV6-3; clone size: .; J gene: TRBJ1-1; D gene: TRBD1; CDR3 length: 15; CDR3 DNA: TGTGCCAGCAGTTACTTTCAGGGGGCCTACACTGAAGCTTTCTTT; CDR3 protein: CASSYFQGAYTEAFF
V gene: TRBV19; clone size: .; J gene: TRBJ2-4; D gene: TRBD1; CDR3 length: 16; CDR3 DNA: TGTGCCAGTAGTATAGATCTAGGGACAGGTTTGGACATTCAGTACTTC; CDR3 protein: CASSIDLGTGLDIQYF
V gene: TRBV6-5; clone size: .; J gene: TRBJ1-2; D gene: TRBD1; CDR3 length: 14; CDR3 DNA: TGTGCCAGCAGAAAACCGACAGGGATCTATGGCTACACCTTC; CDR3 protein: CASRKPTGIYGYTF
V gene: TRBV7-3; clone size: .; J gene: TRBJ1-1; D gene: .; CDR3 length: 16; CDR3 DNA: TGTGCCAGCAGCTTAAATGGCGGGACTGGTAACACTGAAGCTTTCTTT; CDR3 protein: CASSLNGGTGNTEAFF
V gene: TRBV18; clone size: .; J gene: TRBJ2-2; D gene: .; CDR3 length: 14; CDR3 DNA: TGTGCCAGCTCACGATCAGGGAACACCGGGGAGCTGTTTTTT; CDR3 protein: CASSRSGNTGELFF
V gene: TRBV6-5; clone size: .; J gene: TRBJ1-1; D gene: .; CDR3 length: 13; CDR3 DNA: TGTGCCAGCAGTAACGGGGGAGTATCTGAAGCTTTCTTT; CDR3 protein: CASSNGGVSEAFF
V gene: TRBV19; clone size: once; J gene: TRBJ2-3; D gene: .; CDR3 length: 14; CDR3 DNA: TGTGCCAGTAGACCCAGAGAGGTCGCAGATACGCAGTATTTT; CDR3 protein: CASRPREVADTQYF
V gene: TRBV2; clone size: once; J gene: TRBJ2-7; D gene: TRBD1; CDR3 length: 16; CDR3 DNA: TGTGCCAGCAGTTGGACAGGGGACCAACGGGACTACGAGCAGTACTTC; CDR3 protein: CASSWTGDQRDYEQYF
V gene: TRBV14; clone size: .; J gene: TRBJ2-7; D gene: .; CDR3 length: 12; CDR3 DNA: TGTGCCAGCAGCCAAGCGAGCTACGAGCAGTACTTC; CDR3 protein: CASSQASYEQYF
V gene: TRBV29-1; clone size: .; J gene: TRBJ1-1; D gene: TRBD1; CDR3 length: 12; CDR3 DNA: TGCAGCGTCAGACAGGGAGACACTGAAGCTTTCTTT; CDR3 protein: CSVRQGDTEAFF
V gene: TRBV25-1; clone size: .; J gene: TRBJ1-3; D gene: .; CDR3 length: 17; CDR3 DNA: TGTGCCAGCAGTGCGGTGACCGGGACTGACTCTGGAAACACCATATATTTT; CDR3 protein: CASSAVTGTDSGNTIYF
V gene: TRBV7-9; clone size: .; J gene: TRBJ2-5; D gene: TRBD2; CDR3 length: 18; CDR3 DNA: TGTGCCAGCAGCCCCGAGCGGAGGGTCTGGGAGGGCCAAGAGACCCAGTACTTC; CDR3 protein: CASSPERRVWEGQETQYF
V gene: TRBV11-2; clone size: .; J gene: TRBJ2-1; D gene: TRBD2; CDR3 length: 15; CDR3 DNA: TGTGCCAGCAGCGAAAGAGCGGGAGACAACAATGAGCAGTTCTTC; CDR3 protein: CASSERAGDNNEQFF